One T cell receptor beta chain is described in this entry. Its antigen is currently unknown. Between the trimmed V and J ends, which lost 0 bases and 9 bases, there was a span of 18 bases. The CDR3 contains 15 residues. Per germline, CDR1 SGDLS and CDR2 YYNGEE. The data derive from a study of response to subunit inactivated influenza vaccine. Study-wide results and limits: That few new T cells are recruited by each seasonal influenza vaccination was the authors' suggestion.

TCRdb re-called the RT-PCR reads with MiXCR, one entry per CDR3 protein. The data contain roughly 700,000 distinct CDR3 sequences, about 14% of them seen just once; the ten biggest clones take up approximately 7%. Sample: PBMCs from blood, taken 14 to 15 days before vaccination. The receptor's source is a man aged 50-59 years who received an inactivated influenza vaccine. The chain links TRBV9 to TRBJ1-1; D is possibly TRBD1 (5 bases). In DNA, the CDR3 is TGTGCCAGCAGCGTAGGGGAACTCAGCCAGGGCCAAGCTTTCTTT. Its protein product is CASSVGELSQGQAFF.